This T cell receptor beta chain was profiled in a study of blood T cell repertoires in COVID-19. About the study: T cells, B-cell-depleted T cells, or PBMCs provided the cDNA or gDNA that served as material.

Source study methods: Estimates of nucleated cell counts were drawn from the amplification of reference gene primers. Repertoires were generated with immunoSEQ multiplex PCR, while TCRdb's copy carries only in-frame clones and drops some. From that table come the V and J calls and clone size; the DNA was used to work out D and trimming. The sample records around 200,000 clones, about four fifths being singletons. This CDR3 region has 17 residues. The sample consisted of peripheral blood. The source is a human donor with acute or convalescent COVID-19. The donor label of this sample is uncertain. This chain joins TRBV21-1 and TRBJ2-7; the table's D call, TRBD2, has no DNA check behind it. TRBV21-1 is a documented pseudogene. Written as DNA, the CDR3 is TGTGCCAGCAGCAAAGGGAGGGGCAGGCGGGTTTCCTACGAGCAGTACTTC. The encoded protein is CASSKGRGRRVSYEQYF.